One sample yielded the 29 T cell receptor beta chains listed below, sequenced in a study of T cell changes during pregnancy in multiple sclerosis. The method was immunoSEQ multiplex PCR; TCRdb's version includes in-frame clones alone and lacks a portion of them. The sample lists approximately 89,000 clones; 85% to 95% were seen once. The sample in question was peripheral blood, obtained in the third trimester of pregnancy. These receptors were obtained from a female donor with multiple sclerosis, enrolled in a pregnancy study.

The chain uses TRBV7-9 and TRBJ1-3; no clear D. The CDR3 has 16 amino acids. Germline CDR1 SEHNR, CDR2 FQNEAQ (reference sequence). The V and J ends lost 0 bases and 0 bases respectively, with 9 bases between them. The CDR3 loop reads CASSLAVRDSGNTIYF. CDR3 bases: TGTGCCAGCAGCTTAGCGGTCCGGGACTCTGGAAACACCATATATTTT.

The V gene is TRBV6-5, the J gene TRBJ2-1; 8 bases fit TRBD2. Germline-derived CDR1 and CDR2 are MNHEY and SVGAGI. Losses at the gene ends were 4 bases for V and 5 bases for J; bases not matched to a gene: 10. CDR3 length: 16 amino acids. The CDR3 spells CASSLTLGGGNNEQFF. DNA for the CDR3: TGTGCCAGCAGTTTGACGCTGGGCGGGGGGAACAATGAGCAGTTCTTC.

The chain combines TRBV6-1 with TRBJ2-7; perhaps TRBD1 as D (6 bases). The CDR3 has 12 amino acids. V lost 5 bases and J lost 1, with 6 bases in between. Germline values: CDR1 MNHNS, CDR2 SASEGT. CDR3 loop: CASSTGSYEQYF. Here the CDR3 DNA reads TGTGCCAGCAGTACAGGGTCCTACGAGCAGTACTTC.

The chain couples TRBV5-4 to TRBJ2-7; 11 bases are a match to TRBD2. There are 16 residues in the CDR3. The germline V gene encodes CDR1 SGHNT and CDR2 YYREEE (reference sequence). Trimming took 4 bases from V and 4 from J; bases not matched to a gene: 10. The CDR3 spells CASSPLAGAPGYEQYF. The CDR3, as DNA: TGTGCCAGCAGCCCACTAGCGGGGGCTCCAGGTTACGAGCAGTACTTC.

The gene calls are TRBV2 and TRBJ2-1, with 11 bases matching TRBD2. V was clipped by 3 bases and J by 9 bases; unmatched bases: 4. Germline values: CDR1 SNHLY, CDR2 FYNNEI. CDR3 size: 14 residues. The CDR3 sequence: CASSDGLAGGEQFF. CDR3 nucleotide sequence: TGTGCCAGCAGTGACGGGCTAGCGGGGGGTGAGCAGTTCTTC.

This chain links TRBV6-5 with TRBJ1-1; D might be TRBD1 (5 bases). Germline V CDR1 and CDR2: MNHEY, SVGAGI. V lost 8 bases to trimming and J lost 1 base, with 11 bases between them. The CDR3 loop spans 13 amino acids. CDR3 DNA: TGTGCCAGCGGCCTCGGGGGGAACACTGAAGCTTTCTTT. Encoded protein: CASGLGGNTEAFF.

This chain joins TRBV5-6 and TRBJ2-1; no clear D gene. Germline V lookup: CDR1 SGHDT, CDR2 YYEEEE. The CDR3 covers 18 residues. V lost 7 bases to trimming and J lost 0 bases, with 23 bases between them. CDR3 in DNA: TGTGCCAGCGAGCTTAGGTTTGGCGGCGGATACTCCTACAATGAGCAGTTCTTC. This encodes CASELRFGGGYSYNEQFF.

CDR3 DNA: TGCAGCGTTGAATCCAGGGGGCTTAGGGAGACCCAGTACTTC. Translating gives CSVESRGLRETQYF. This chain links TRBV29-1 with TRBJ2-5, with 8 nucleotides matching TRBD1. This CDR3 is built from 14 residues. Trimming at V came to 2 bases and at J to 5 bases, leaving 7 bases not matched to a gene. The germline V gene has CDR1 SQVTM and CDR2 ANQGSEA.

CDR3 coding DNA: TGTGCCAGCAGCGCCGACACCCGACGGACCGGGGAGCTGTTTTTT. Amino acid sequence: CASSADTRRTGELFF. This chain uses TRBV9 with TRBJ2-2; D unresolved. Trimming took 3 bases from V and 5 from J, leaving 14 bases between them. The CDR3 length is 15 residues. Germline values: CDR1 SGDLS, CDR2 YYNGEE.

The rearrangement joins TRBV10-2 to TRBJ2-3; no clear D gene. Trimming pared 6 bases from V and 1 base from J, leaving 8 bases between. CDR3 size: 13 residues. CDR1 and CDR2 (germline): WSHSY, SAAADI. CDR3 sequence: CASRVQGTDTQYF. DNA for the CDR3: TGCGCCAGCAGGGTTCAGGGCACAGATACGCAGTATTTT.

J is TRBJ2-2 and V is TRBV21-1; TRBD2 is the table's D call, not checked against the DNA. TRBV21-1 is designated a pseudogene. The CDR3 loop spans 17 amino acids. DNA for the CDR3: TGTGCCAGCAGCAAAGTCCGGCGGGGGACGAACACCGGGGAGCTGTTTTTT. Its translation is CASSKVRRGTNTGELFF.

This sequence joins TRBV4-2 and TRBJ1-2; a weak D match, TRBD1 (6 bases). There are 15 residues in the CDR3. Trimming cost V 1 base and J 4 bases, with 13 bases left between them. Germline CDR1 LGHNA, CDR2 YNFKEQ. The CDR3 sequence is CASSQARGGTYGYTF. The CDR3 bases are TGTGCCAGCAGCCAAGCCCGGGGGGGCACCTATGGCTACACCTTC.

The rearrangement joins TRBV5-4 to TRBJ1-1; tentatively, D is TRBD1 (5 bases). V was clipped by 4 bases and J by 4 bases, with 14 bases between them. The CDR3 sequence is 14 residues long. The germline V gene encodes CDR1 SGHNT and CDR2 YYREEE (reference sequence). The CDR3 coding sequence is TGTGCCAGCAGCCGTATGGGGGGTGGCACTGAAGCTTTCTTT. Protein sequence: CASSRMGGGTEAFF.

This chain joins TRBV13 and TRBJ1-2, with D possibly TRBD1 on 6 matching bases. CDR1 PRHDT and CDR2 FYEKMQ come from the germline V gene (reference sequence). The length of the CDR3 is 13 residues. V lost 4 bases and J lost 2, with 8 bases in between. The CDR3 sequence is CASSSTGNYGYTF. The DNA for the CDR3 is TGTGCCAGCAGCTCGACAGGCAACTATGGCTACACCTTC.

The CDR3 spells CAWKQGAYEQYF. The CDR3 nucleotides are TGTGCCTGGAAACAGGGGGCCTACGAGCAGTACTTC. This chain links TRBV30 with TRBJ2-7; TRBD1 matches at 8 bases. This CDR3 has 12 amino acids. With 4 bases clipped from V and 2 bases from J, the junction kept 1 base outside the gene matches. Per the germline V gene, CDR1 is GTSNPN and CDR2 is SVGIG (reference sequence).

CDR3 sequence reads: CASSHGAPGQGYEQYF. CDR3 coding DNA: TGTGCCAGTAGTCATGGGGCCCCGGGACAGGGCTACGAGCAGTACTTC. The V and J genes are TRBV19 and TRBJ2-7, with 9 bases that match TRBD1. Germline V gene lookup returns CDR1 LNHDA and CDR2 SQIVND (reference sequence). The CDR3 has 16 residues. V trimming: 5 bases; J trimming: 3 bases; junction bases outside the gene matches: 11.

Notes on this clone: A junction end diverges from the germline sequence, so it may reflect a read error. The chain combines TRBV29-1 with TRBJ1-2, with D possibly TRBD1 on 6 matching bases. The germline V gene encodes CDR1 SQVTM and CDR2 ANQGSEA. The CDR3 has 15 residues. CDR3 nucleotide sequence: TGCAGCGTTTTGGCCCTCCGGGACACTAAATATGGCTACACCTTC. Protein sequence: CSVLALRDTKYGYTF.

The rearrangement uses TRBV5-1 and TRBJ2-1, with D possibly matching TRBD1 (6 bases). CDR1 and CDR2 from the germline V gene are SGHRS and YFSETQ. CDR3 length: 16 residues. Trimming took off 4 bases at V and 4 bases at J, with 18 bases between the two ends. CDR3 region: CASSNESDRSYNEQFF. The CDR3 coding sequence is TGCGCCAGCAGCAATGAAAGTGACAGGAGTTACAATGAGCAGTTCTTC.

The gene calls are TRBV6-5 and TRBJ1-4; D call uncertain. Germline V gene lookup returns CDR1 MNHEY and CDR2 SVGAGI. This CDR3 has 14 amino acids. V lost 0 bases to trimming and J lost 5 bases, with 7 bases between them. CDR3 sequence: CASSYSYRNEKLFF. The CDR3 DNA sequence: TGTGCCAGCAGTTACTCTTACCGGAATGAAAAACTGTTTTTT.

The rearrangement uses TRBV25-1 and TRBJ1-6; TRBD1 matches 12 bases. This CDR3 contains 18 residues. The germline gives CDR1 MGHDK, CDR2 SYGVNS. The ends lost 0 bases at V and 8 bases at J; junction bases unmatched: 8. The CDR3 spells CASSEYRGTGGNDSPLHF. For the CDR3, the DNA is TGTGCCAGCAGTGAATATAGGGGGACAGGGGGCAATGATTCACCCCTCCACTTT.

As regards this clone: Germline is not matched at one junction end, which may reflect a read error. This rearrangement joins TRBV9 to TRBJ2-2, with D tentatively TRBD1 (7 bases). Germline V gene data show CDR1 as SGDLS and CDR2 as YYNGEE. The CDR3 spans 17 residues. CDR3 sequence (DNA): TGTGCCAACAGCGTAGAATGGGGGGACAGGAACACCGGGGAGCTGTTTTTT. It encodes CANSVEWGDRNTGELFF. The whole variable domain, remainder taken from reference TRBV9 and TRBJ2-2, is DSGVTQTPKHLITATGQRVTLRCSPRSGDLSVYWYQQSLDQGLQFLIQYYNGEERAKGNILERFSAQQFPDLHSELNLSSLELGDSALYFCANSVEWGDRNTGELFFGEGSRLTVL.

The genes are TRBV4-2 and TRBJ1-1; D is uncertain. V shed 1 base and J shed 3 bases, with 18 bases lying between them. Germline assignment: CDR1 LGHNA and CDR2 YNFKEQ. The CDR3 is made up of 17 amino acids. The DNA of the CDR3 is TGTGCCAGCAGCCAAGTTGACATCCCCCTTCAGGACACTGAAGCTTTCTTT. Its translation is CASSQVDIPLQDTEAFF.

The V gene is TRBV6-5, the J gene TRBJ2-2; D might be TRBD2 (6 bases). CDR3 size: 16 residues. The germline V gene has CDR1 MNHEY and CDR2 SVGAGI. With 2 bases removed from V and 1 base from J, the gap between germline ends came to 11 bases. The CDR3 spells CASSYGGGKNTGELFF. As DNA, the CDR3 is TGTGCCAGCAGTTACGGAGGAGGGAAGAACACCGGGGAGCTGTTTTTT.

The chain couples TRBV4-1 to TRBJ1-1, with TRBD1 matching 9 bases. The CDR3 has 14 residues. CDR1 and CDR2 (germline): MGHRA, YSYEKL. The V and J ends lost 2 bases and 11 bases, in that order; junction bases with no gene match: 9. CDR3 residues: CASSQHGQGRWAFF. CDR3 coding DNA: TGCGCCAGCAGCCAACACGGACAGGGGCGATGGGCTTTCTTT.

This chain uses TRBV5-1 with TRBJ2-7; D uncertain. This CDR3 is 13 amino acids long. V shed 0 bases and J shed 3 bases, with 7 bases lying between them. Germline values: CDR1 SGHRS, CDR2 YFSETQ. The CDR3 nucleotides are TGCGCCAGCAGCTTGGGACAAGTCTACGAGCAGTACTTC. Translation: CASSLGQVYEQYF.

This clone appeared a single time. The chain combines TRBV5-1 with TRBJ1-5, with D perhaps TRBD1 (6 bases). The germline V and J ends were trimmed by 4 bases and 3 bases, with 14 bases remaining between them. Germline CDR1 is SGHRS and CDR2 is YFSETQ. The CDR3 spans 15 residues. The CDR3 region has the DNA TGCGCCAGCAGCCCTGGACAGTCCGCCAATCAGCCCCAGCATTTT. Its translation: CASSPGQSANQPQHF.

The rearrangement joins TRBV9 to TRBJ1-1; no reliable D call. The CDR3 is 13 amino acids. V was clipped by 3 bases and J by 7 bases, with 13 bases between them. Germline CDR1 reads SGDLS; CDR2 reads YYNGEE. This CDR3 reads CASSGARMSEAFF. CDR3 DNA: TGTGCCAGCAGCGGAGCCAGGATGAGTGAAGCTTTCTTT.

The chain uses TRBV13 and TRBJ2-7, with TRBD1 identical over 9 bases. This CDR3 has 16 amino acids. Trimming cost V 5 bases and J 3 bases; bases outside gene matches: 11. The V gene's germline CDR1 is PRHDT and CDR2 FYEKMQ (reference sequence). This chain's CDR3 is CASSPTDRDRDYEQYF. In DNA, the CDR3 is TGTGCCAGCAGCCCAACAGACCGGGACAGGGACTACGAGCAGTACTTC.

The chain employs TRBV14 and TRBJ2-7; 12 bases align to TRBD2. This CDR3 spans 15 amino acids. J lost 2 bases, V lost 3 bases, and 2 bases had no gene match. The germline V gene encodes CDR1 SGHDN and CDR2 FVKESK. CDR3 nucleotide sequence: TGTGCCAGCAGCCAGACTAGCGGGAGACCCTACGAGCAGTACTTC. Its translation is CASSQTSGRPYEQYF.